This T cell receptor (beta chain) was identified during a study of OX40 agonist ivuxolimab in advanced cancers. Study overall: Those enrolled were approximately 83% male, with a mean age of around 60 years and ages from 23 to 79. Anti-PD-1, anti-PD-L1 or anti-CTLA-4 therapy given earlier was allowed, and 40% had some. Study-level results: A proportion of nonresponders additionally exhibited low normalized T-cell clonal expansion.

TCRdb's copy holds only in-frame clones and misses some; the assay was immunoSEQ multiplex PCR. The sample yields 20,000 to 25,000 clones, approximately 79% seen once. This clone was recorded once. What it binds is unknown. The CDR3 covers 13 residues. Germline CDR1 is MNHEY and CDR2 is SMNVEV (reference sequence). Trimming took off 7 bases at V and 3 bases at J, with 13 bases between the two ends. The chain couples TRBV27 to TRBJ2-7; possible D gene TRBD1, 6 bases. Specimen: CD4+ or CD8+ T cells sorted from blood, collected in a trial of the OX40 agonist ivuxolimab. The clonotype originates from an adult with an advanced solid tumor such as melanoma, head and neck, liver or kidney cancer. CDR3 loop: CASKETGNYEQYF. CDR3 bases: TGTGCCAGCAAGGAGACAGGAAACTACGAGCAGTACTTC.